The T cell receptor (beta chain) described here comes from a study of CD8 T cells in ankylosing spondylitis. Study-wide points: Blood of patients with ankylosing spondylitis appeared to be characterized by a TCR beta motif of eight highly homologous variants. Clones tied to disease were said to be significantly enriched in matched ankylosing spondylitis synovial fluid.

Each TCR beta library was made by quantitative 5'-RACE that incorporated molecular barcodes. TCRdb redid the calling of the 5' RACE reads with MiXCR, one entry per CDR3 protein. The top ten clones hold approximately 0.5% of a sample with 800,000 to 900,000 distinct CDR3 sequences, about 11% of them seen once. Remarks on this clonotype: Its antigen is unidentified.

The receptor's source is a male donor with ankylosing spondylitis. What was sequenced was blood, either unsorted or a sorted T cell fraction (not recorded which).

DNA for the CDR3: TGTGCCAGCAGCTTAGTGGTCGGGGCCTACTACGAGCAGTACTTC. This gives the protein CASSLVVGAYYEQYF. This chain connects TRBV7-2 to TRBJ2-7; D possibly matches TRBD1 or TRBD2 (5 bases each). Per the germline V gene, CDR1 is SGHTA and CDR2 is FQGNSA. Deletions cut 1 base from V and 3 bases from J, with 13 bases between. The length of the CDR3 is 15 residues.